The present TCR beta chain was sequenced within a study of T cell responses to AZD1222 COVID-19 vaccine. Sequencing used immunoSEQ multiplex PCR; TCRdb keeps in-frame clones, though not all of them. The sample has about 150,000 clones, approximately 91% seen once. Trimming removed 10 bases at V and 4 bases at J, with 17 bases between. This CDR3 has 14 amino acids. The V and J genes are TRBV23-1 and TRBJ1-5; D ambiguous. TRBV23-1 is an ORF for which the function is uncertain. This TCR was recovered from an adult who received the AZD1222 COVID-19 vaccine. The sequences come from peripheral blood, collected 28 days after the second AZD1222 dose. As DNA, the CDR3 is TGCGCCAACTATCGGCCGATTAGGAATCAGCCCCAGCATTTT. Translated, it gives CANYRPIRNQPQHF.